Below are 21 T cell receptor beta chains sequenced from a single sample in a study of T cell changes during pregnancy in multiple sclerosis. Assay: immunoSEQ multiplex PCR; the TCRdb copy retains only in-frame clones and omits some. This sample has about 110,000 clones, with 85% to 95% found just once. The sequencing used peripheral blood, collected in the third trimester of pregnancy. These receptors originate from a female donor in good health, enrolled as a control in a pregnancy study.

J is TRBJ1-1 and V is TRBV6-1, with D perhaps matching TRBD1 (6 bases). This CDR3 region has 16 residues. Germline-derived CDR1 and CDR2 are MNHNS and SASEGT. The germline V and J ends were trimmed by 4 bases and 4 bases, with 19 bases remaining between them. This CDR3 reads CASSGGHGGALTEAFF. The CDR3 bases are TGTGCCAGCAGTGGGGGCCATGGGGGCGCCCTCACTGAAGCTTTCTTT.

This clone was recorded once. The J gene is TRBJ1-5, the V gene TRBV4-1; no firm D call. The V and J ends lost 4 bases and 3 bases respectively, with 19 bases between them. CDR3 size: 17 residues. Germline V lookup: CDR1 MGHRA, CDR2 YSYEKL. Here the CDR3 reads CASSPPSGGTPNQPQHF. For the CDR3, the DNA is TGCGCCAGCAGCCCCCCTTCCGGAGGAACCCCCAATCAGCCCCAGCATTTT.

The chain has TRBV11-3 and TRBJ2-7, with 10 positions matching TRBD1. The germline CDR1 and CDR2 sequences are SGHNT and YENEEA. The J segment lost 4 bases and the V segment lost 5 bases, leaving 5 bases of the junction unmatched. The CDR3 runs to 14 residues. CDR3 DNA: TGTGCCAGCAGCGGGGGACAGGGGAGATACGAGCAGTACTTC. This translates into CASSGGQGRYEQYF. Using reference TRBV11-3 and TRBJ2-7 for the parts outside the CDR3, the full variable domain is EAGVVQSPRYKIIEKKQPVAFWCNPISGHNTLYWYLQNLGQGPELLIRYENEEAVDDSQLPKDRFSAERLKGVDSTLKIQPAELGDSAVYLCASSGGQGRYEQYFGPGTRLTVT.

The rearrangement joins TRBV4-2 to TRBJ1-1, with 8 bases identical to TRBD1. With V trimmed by 0 bases and J by 12 bases, 12 bases remained unmatched. Germline V lookup: CDR1 LGHNA, CDR2 YNFKEQ. The CDR3 extends over 15 amino acids. In nucleotides, the CDR3 is TGTGCCAGCAGCCAAGAAAAGGGCGTGACAGGGGTATCTTTCTTT. It encodes CASSQEKGVTGVSFF.

A word on this clone: One junction end disagrees with the germline gene, perhaps due to a read error. The V call is TRBV7-7, the J call TRBJ1-6, with TRBD1 as a possible D gene (6 bases). The CDR3 consists of 13 residues. CDR1 is SSHAT, CDR2 FNYEAQ, per germline (reference sequence). In DNA form, the CDR3 reads TGTGCTAGCAGCACGGACAGAAATTCACCCCTCCACTTT. It encodes CASSTDRNSPLHF.

The chain combines TRBV7-3 with TRBJ1-3; D possibly corresponds to TRBD1 (5 bases). The CDR3 sequence is 13 residues long. V was pared by 5 bases and J by 2 bases, with 7 bases between. Looked up from germline, CDR1 is SGHTA and CDR2 is FQGTGA. In nucleotides, the CDR3 is TGTGCCAGCAGCGACAGTGCTGGAAACACCATATATTTT. Translated, it gives CASSDSAGNTIYF.

This rearrangement joins TRBV27 to TRBJ1-2, with a weak D call TRBD1 (6 bases). From germline, CDR1 is MNHEY and CDR2 SMNVEV (reference sequence). V was shortened by 0 bases and J by 3 bases, with 14 bases between the two germline ends. CDR3 length: 16 amino acids. CDR3 sequence reads: CASSLSKGHPHYGYTF. CDR3 in DNA: TGTGCCAGCAGTTTATCTAAGGGACACCCCCACTATGGCTACACCTTC.

The genes are TRBV27 and TRBJ1-2, with D tentatively TRBD1 (6 bases). The CDR3 sequence is 16 residues long. Germline V gene sequence: CDR1 MNHEY, CDR2 SMNVEV (reference sequence). Trimming removed 5 bases at V and 5 bases at J, with 21 bases between. CDR3 sequence reads: CASSQGTAIKQYGYTF. As DNA, the CDR3 is TGTGCCAGCAGTCAGGGGACGGCGATAAAGCAGTATGGCTACACCTTC.

This chain joins TRBV4-3 and TRBJ1-1; D may be TRBD1 (5 bases). The CDR3 length is 13 residues. The germline V gene encodes CDR1 LGHNA and CDR2 YSLEER. Trimming shortened V by 4 bases and J by 0 bases, and 6 bases separated the two germline ends. CDR3 sequence reads: CASSPRVNTEAFF. The CDR3 DNA is TGCGCCAGCAGCCCCAGGGTGAACACTGAAGCTTTCTTT.

The chain combines TRBV6-6 with TRBJ2-7; 12 nucleotides align to TRBD1. CDR3 length equals 15 residues. CDR1 is MNHNY, CDR2 SVGAGI, per germline (reference sequence). J gave up 7 bases and V 6 bases, and 10 bases lay outside the gene matches. CDR3 loop: CASSKPGQGAGEQYF. CDR3 coding DNA: TGTGCCAGCAGCAAACCGGGACAGGGGGCGGGGGAGCAGTACTTC.

Only one count was recorded for this clone. The V call is TRBV7-2, the J call TRBJ2-2, with D uncertain. The germline V gene has CDR1 SGHTA and CDR2 FQGNSA. The CDR3 totals 15 residues. V was pared by 0 bases and J by 2 bases, with 7 bases between. CDR3 DNA: TGTGCCAGCAGCTTAGCGGGCAGAAACACCGGGGAGCTGTTTTTT. Translating it yields CASSLAGRNTGELFF.

The gene calls are TRBV4-3 and TRBJ2-4; 7 positions match TRBD1. V was pared by 0 bases and J by 1 base, with 3 bases of the junction left unmatched. The germline gives CDR1 LGHNA, CDR2 YSLEER. CDR3 length: 16 amino acids. Written as DNA, the CDR3 is TGCGCCAGCAGCCAAGACAGGGGGAACGCCAAAAACATTCAGTACTTC. Translating gives CASSQDRGNAKNIQYF.

The rearrangement uses TRBV19 and TRBJ2-4; TRBD2 matches at 7 bases. The CDR3 consists of 14 residues. Trimming at V came to 6 bases and at J to 8 bases, leaving 10 bases not matched to a gene. Germline CDR1 is LNHDA and CDR2 is SQIVND (reference sequence). CDR3 in amino acids: CASSKLASTDIQYF. The CDR3 region has the DNA TGTGCCAGTAGCAAACTAGCGTCCACTGACATTCAGTACTTC.

The chain has TRBV27 and TRBJ1-1; the D is unclear. Germline V gene data show CDR1 as MNHEY and CDR2 as SMNVEV (reference sequence). The CDR3 length is 12 residues. Trimming removed 6 bases from V and 4 bases from J, with 9 bases in between. CDR3 nucleotides: TGTGCCAGCAGATCGGGAAGCACTGAAGCTTTCTTT. It codes for CASRSGSTEAFF.

V usage is TRBV6-5 and J usage is TRBJ2-7; D gene ambiguous. Trimming stripped 2 bases from V and 1 base from J, with 6 bases between. This CDR3 spans 13 amino acids. Germline V gene lookup returns CDR1 MNHEY and CDR2 SVGAGI. CDR3 nucleotide sequence: TGTGCCAGCAGTTACGGGCAATCCTACGAGCAGTACTTC. This encodes CASSYGQSYEQYF.

The chain links TRBV5-1 to TRBJ2-2; D is perhaps TRBD1 (6 bases). Germline CDR1 reads SGHRS; CDR2 reads YFSETQ. CDR3 length: 14 residues. With 3 bases removed from V and 4 bases from J, the gap between germline ends came to 10 bases. In DNA form, the CDR3 reads TGCGCCAGCAGCTCCTTACAGGGCACCGGGGAGCTGTTTTTT. Translating gives CASSSLQGTGELFF.

This chain joins TRBV19 and TRBJ2-1; 9 nucleotides match TRBD2. The V gene's germline CDR1 is LNHDA and CDR2 SQIVND (reference sequence). J gave up 6 bases and V 6 bases, and 6 bases lay outside the gene matches. The CDR3 has 14 amino acids. The CDR3 region has the DNA TGTGCCAGTAGATCTGGCGGGGGGGTCAATGAGCAGTTCTTC. Amino acid sequence: CASRSGGGVNEQFF.

The rearrangement links TRBV29-1 to TRBJ2-1; 8 nucleotides align to TRBD2. Germline CDR1 reads SQVTM; CDR2 reads ANQGSEA. V gave up 5 bases and J gave up 2 bases; unmatched junction bases: 8. This CDR3 contains 15 residues. In DNA, the CDR3 is TGCAGCGTTACCCCCGGACTAGCCGCCTACAATGAGCAGTTCTTC. This translates into CSVTPGLAAYNEQFF.

The chain couples TRBV4-3 to TRBJ1-4; D call uncertain. Between the trimmed V and J ends, which lost 0 bases and 5 bases, there was a span of 16 bases. CDR1 and CDR2 from the germline V gene are LGHNA and YSLEER. The CDR3 covers 17 residues. The CDR3 DNA reads TGCGCCAGCAGCCAAGATAGTCAGGCCGGGATAAATGAAAAACTGTTTTTT. It yields the protein CASSQDSQAGINEKLFF.

The gene calls are TRBV30 and TRBJ2-3; no clear D gene. Trimming took 0 bases from V and 6 from J, leaving 7 bases between them. Per germline, CDR1 GTSNPN and CDR2 SVGIG (reference sequence). CDR3 length: 12 amino acids. This CDR3 reads CAWSVRQDTQYF. The CDR3 coding sequence is TGTGCCTGGAGTGTACGTCAGGATACGCAGTATTTT.

The chain couples TRBV6-1 to TRBJ1-2; D might be TRBD1 (5 bases). The CDR3 is made up of 17 amino acids. Trimming shortened V by 2 bases and J by 0 bases, and 16 bases separated the two germline ends. Germline-derived CDR1 and CDR2 are MNHNS and SASEGT. The CDR3 is CASSERAGGLTNYGYTF. In DNA, the CDR3 is TGTGCCAGCAGTGAACGGGCGGGGGGACTAACTAACTATGGCTACACCTTC.